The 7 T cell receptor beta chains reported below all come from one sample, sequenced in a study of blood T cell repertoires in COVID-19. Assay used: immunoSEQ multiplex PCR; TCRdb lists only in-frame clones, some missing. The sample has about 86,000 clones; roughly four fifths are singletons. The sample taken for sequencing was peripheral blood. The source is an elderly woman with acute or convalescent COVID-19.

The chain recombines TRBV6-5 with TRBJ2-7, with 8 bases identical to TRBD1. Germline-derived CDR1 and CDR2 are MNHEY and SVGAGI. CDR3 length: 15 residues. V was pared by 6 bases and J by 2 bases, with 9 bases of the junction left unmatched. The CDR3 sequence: CASSSGQGGPYEQYF. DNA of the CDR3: TGTGCCAGCAGCTCAGGACAGGGTGGCCCCTACGAGCAGTACTTC.

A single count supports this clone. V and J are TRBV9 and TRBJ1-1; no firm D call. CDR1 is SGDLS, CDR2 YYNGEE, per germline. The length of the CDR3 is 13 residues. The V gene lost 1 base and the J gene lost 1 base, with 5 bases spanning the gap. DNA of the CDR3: TGTGCCAGCAGCGTAACATCGAACACTGAAGCTTTCTTT. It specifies CASSVTSNTEAFF.

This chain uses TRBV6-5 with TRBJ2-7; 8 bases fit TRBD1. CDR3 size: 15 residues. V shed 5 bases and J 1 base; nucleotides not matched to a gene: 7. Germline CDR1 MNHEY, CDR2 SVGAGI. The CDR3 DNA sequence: TGTGCCAGCAGTCCCGACAGGGGCAAATCCTACGAGCAGTACTTC. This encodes CASSPDRGKSYEQYF.

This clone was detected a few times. The CDR3 loop is CASSPTGGGYTF. The DNA for the CDR3 is TGTGCCAGCAGTCCCACGGGGGGTGGCTACACCTTC. This rearrangement joins TRBV12-3 or TRBV12-4 to TRBJ1-2; perhaps TRBD1 as D (5 bases). Deletions cut 5 bases from V and 7 bases from J, with 11 bases between. This CDR3 contains 12 residues.

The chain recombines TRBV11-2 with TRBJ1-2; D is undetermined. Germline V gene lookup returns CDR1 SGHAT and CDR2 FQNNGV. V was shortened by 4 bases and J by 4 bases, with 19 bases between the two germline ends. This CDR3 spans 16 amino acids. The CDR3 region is CASSSGASGSVYGYTF. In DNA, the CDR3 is TGTGCCAGCAGCTCAGGAGCCTCGGGATCCGTCTATGGCTACACCTTC.

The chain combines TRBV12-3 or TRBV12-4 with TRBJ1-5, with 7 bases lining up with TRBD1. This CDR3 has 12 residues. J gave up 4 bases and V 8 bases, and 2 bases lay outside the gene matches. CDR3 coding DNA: TGTGCCAGCCGGGGACAGAATCAGCCCCAGCATTTT. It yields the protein CASRGQNQPQHF.

CDR3 loop: CASGFPTYEQYF. The CDR3 coding sequence is TGTGCCTCGGGTTTTCCGACCTACGAGCAGTACTTC. The V call is TRBV7-2, the J call TRBJ2-7; D uncertain. The CDR3 length is 12 residues. The V gene lost 11 bases and the J gene lost 2 bases, with 13 bases spanning the gap. Germline V gives CDR1 SGHTA, CDR2 FQGNSA.